The rows below give T cell receptor beta chains drawn from one sample of a study of T cells in Graves' hyperthyroidism and ophthalmopathy. TCRdb itself ran the multiplex PCR reads through MiXCR, one entry per CDR3 protein. The table lists hundreds of thousands of distinct CDR3 sequences, around 16% of them singletons, with 7.5% to 8% in the top ten. The sample comprised blood. These receptors all stem from a woman aged 18-30 years with Graves' hyperthyroidism. The CDR3 runs from the conserved cysteine through the conserved F or W. The D gene is left open where the match is weak. Some rows mark clone size as missing; the rest say once, few, many or name a class of expanded clone.

V gene	J gene	CDR3 length	clone size	D gene	CDR3 protein	CDR3 DNA
TRBV20-1	TRBJ2-7	14	many	.	CSARPAGITYEQYF	TGCAGTGCTAGGCCGGCAGGGATTACGTACGAGCAGTACTTC
TRBV11-2	TRBJ2-5	16	.	TRBD2	CASSLAASGGMETQYF	TGTGCCAGCAGCTTAGCAGCTAGCGGGGGGATGGAGACCCAGTACTTC
TRBV2	TRBJ2-2	13	many	.	CASHRDTTGELFF	TGTGCCAGTCACAGGGACACCACCGGGGAGCTGTTTTTT
TRBV6-1	TRBJ1-3	18	.	.	CASSRHQTAGASGNTIYF	TGTGCCAGCAGTCGACACCAGACAGCGGGGGCCTCTGGAAACACCATATATTTT
TRBV6-1	TRBJ2-2	15	many	TRBD2	CASSRGGAWTGELFF	TGTGCCAGCAGTCGCGGGGGGGCGTGGACCGGGGAGCTGTTTTTT
TRBV10-3	TRBJ2-7	14	many	.	CATLRDTSSYEQYF	TGTGCCACACTCCGGGACACCAGCTCCTACGAGCAGTACTTC
TRBV11-2	TRBJ2-4	14	many	TRBD1	CASSSDRGGDIQYF	TGTGCCAGCAGCTCGGACAGGGGAGGGGACATTCAGTACTTC
TRBV27	TRBJ2-2	16	many	.	CASSTLEGASTGELFF	TGTGCCAGCAGTACCCTGGAGGGGGCGTCGACCGGGGAGCTGTTTTTT
TRBV20-1	TRBJ2-3	14	many	TRBD2	CSVQTSGSFGTQYF	TGCAGTGTCCAGACTAGCGGGAGCTTTGGTACGCAGTATTTT
TRBV4-2	TRBJ1-2	15	few	TRBD1	CASSSDRGLNYGYTF	TGTGCCAGCAGCTCGGACAGGGGCCTCAACTATGGCTACACCTTC
TRBV6-1	TRBJ2-7	15	few	.	CASSEALAYADEQYF	TGTGCCAGCAGTGAAGCTCTGGCCTATGCGGACGAGCAGTACTTC
TRBV5-1	TRBJ2-1	16	many	.	CASSLEGLIAPNEQFF	TGCGCCAGCAGCTTGGAGGGGCTCATCGCCCCTAATGAGCAGTTCTTC
TRBV7-6	TRBJ2-5	14	few	.	CASSLDGSQETQYF	TGTGCCAGCAGCTTAGACGGCAGCCAAGAGACCCAGTACTTC
TRBV11-3	TRBJ1-4	15	many	.	CASSRGGSTNEKLFF	TGTGCCAGCAGCCGAGGGGGGTCAACTAATGAAAAACTGTTTTTT
TRBV7-2	TRBJ2-3	17	many	TRBD1	CASSLAHRGAGTDTQYF	TGTGCCAGCAGCTTAGCGCACAGGGGGGCGGGCACAGATACGCAGTATTTT
TRBV6-1	TRBJ2-7	13	many	TRBD1	CAIRTTGGNEQYF	TGTGCCATTAGGACAACAGGGGGCAACGAGCAGTACTTC
TRBV6-2/TRBV6-3	TRBJ2-5	15	many	TRBD2	CASRGLRDYKETQYF	TGTGCCAGCAGAGGTCTCCGGGACTACAAAGAGACCCAGTACTTC
TRBV6-1	TRBJ1-2	14	many	.	CASSYEGLAYGYTF	TGTGCCAGCAGTTATGAGGGGCTCGCGTATGGCTACACCTTC
TRBV3-1	TRBJ1-6	14	few	TRBD1	CASSPQQGNSPLHF	TGTGCCAGCAGCCCCCAACAGGGGAATTCACCCCTCCACTTT
TRBV6-2/TRBV6-3	TRBJ1-2	12	many	.	CASSFKSGNYTF	TGTGCCAGCAGTTTCAAAAGTGGAAACTACACCTTC
TRBV5-4	TRBJ2-1	15	.	.	CASSWGVGSYNEQFF	TGTGCCAGCAGCTGGGGGGTGGGCTCCTACAATGAGCAGTTCTTC
TRBV4-1	TRBJ2-5	14	few	.	CASSQEGTEETQYF	TGCGCCAGCAGCCAAGAGGGTACCGAAGAGACCCAGTACTTC
TRBV28	TRBJ2-1	13	.	TRBD2	CASQDSGGHEQFF	TGTGCCAGCCAGGATAGCGGGGGCCATGAGCAGTTCTTC
TRBV18	TRBJ2-1	14	many	TRBD1	CASSRTGAINEQFF	TGTGCCAGCTCACGGACAGGGGCCATCAATGAGCAGTTCTTC
TRBV2	TRBJ1-2	14	many	.	CASSEIPYDYGYTF	TGTGCCAGCAGTGAAATTCCTTACGACTATGGCTACACCTTC
TRBV5-4	TRBJ2-1	15	few	TRBD2	CASSPGGRGNNEQFF	TGTGCCAGCAGTCCCGGCGGGAGGGGAAACAATGAGCAGTTCTTC
TRBV2	TRBJ2-2	16	many	.	CASSTSGSRRSGELFF	TGTGCCAGCAGTACCTCCGGGTCCCGGAGGTCCGGGGAGCTGTTTTTT
TRBV12-5	TRBJ2-6	18	many	TRBD1	CASGDWTGRDSGANVLTF	TGTGCTAGTGGGGATTGGACAGGGCGCGACTCTGGGGCCAACGTCCTGACTTTC
TRBV27	TRBJ2-3	13	many	.	CASRSTGSDTQYF	TGTGCCAGCAGGTCTACAGGGTCAGATACGCAGTATTTT
TRBV5-4	TRBJ1-6	14	.	.	CASSLRPIYSPLHF	TGTGCCAGCAGCTTGAGGCCGATCTATTCACCCCTCCACTTT
TRBV9	TRBJ2-1	14	many	TRBD2	CASSVRAGGIEQFF	TGTGCCAGCAGCGTACGAGCGGGGGGAATTGAGCAGTTCTTC
TRBV29-1	TRBJ2-7	13	few	.	CSVEGGALAEQYF	TGCAGCGTTGAAGGGGGGGCTCTCGCCGAGCAGTACTTC
TRBV12-3/TRBV12-4	TRBJ2-7	15	many	.	CASSARAATSYEQYF	TGTGCCAGCAGTGCCCGAGCAGCCACGTCCTACGAGCAGTACTTC
TRBV19	TRBJ1-5	12	few	TRBD1	CASRGQTQPQHF	TGTGCCAGTAGGGGACAGACTCAGCCCCAGCATTTT
TRBV7-9	TRBJ2-1	18	many	.	CASSEVRAVYSSYNEQFF	TGTGCCAGCAGCGAGGTCAGGGCAGTCTATAGCTCCTACAATGAGCAGTTCTTC
TRBV2	TRBJ2-3	13	many	.	CASRLVQADTQYF	TGTGCCAGCAGGCTGGTTCAGGCAGATACGCAGTATTTT
TRBV10-1	TRBJ2-3	14	few	.	CASSEGTLVDTQYF	TGCGCCAGCAGTGAGGGGACTCTTGTGGATACGCAGTATTTT
TRBV30	TRBJ2-4	18	.	TRBD2	CAWSHWRTSGRSENIQYF	TGTGCCTGGAGTCATTGGCGGACTAGCGGGAGATCGGAAAACATTCAGTACTTC